One and the same sample provided the 5 T cell receptor beta chains below, sequenced in a study of T cells in localized non-small cell lung cancer. Sequencing used immunoSEQ multiplex PCR; TCRdb keeps in-frame clones, though not all of them. The repertoire holds 850 to 1,300 clones, with just under 25% as singletons. The sequencing used normal lung tissue next to the tumor, collected before any cancer treatment. The receptors were sampled from a male donor aged 60 or over with stage I lung adenocarcinoma.

The CDR3 is CASSQDRFSRYGYTF. The CDR3 nucleotides are TGTGCCAGCAGCCAAGATCGGTTCAGTCGCTATGGCTACACCTTC. The chain is built from TRBV14 and TRBJ1-2; D unclear. Looked up from germline, CDR1 is SGHDN and CDR2 is FVKESK. This CDR3 has 15 amino acids. Trimming stripped 0 bases from V and 4 bases from J, with 12 bases between.

This clone has only a few counts. The chain links TRBV29-1 to TRBJ1-2, with 7 bases matching TRBD1. Germline CDR1 reads SQVTM; CDR2 reads ANQGSEA. This CDR3 is 14 amino acids long. After removal of 4 bases from V and 8 bases from J, the junction contained 13 bases not matched to a gene. In DNA, the CDR3 is TGCAGCGTTGTACTGCAGGGGGTGATCGGAGGCTACACCTTC. Translated: CSVVLQGVIGGYTF. Based on the CDR3 plus reference TRBV29-1 and TRBJ1-2, the full variable domain is SAVISQKPSRDICQRGTSLTIQCQVDSQVTMMFWYRQQPGQSLTLIATANQGSEATYESGFVIDKFPISRPNLTFSTLTVSNMSPEDSSIYLCSVVLQGVIGGYTFGSGTRLTVV.

A few counts support this clone. The genes are TRBV6-8 and TRBJ1-2, with 9 bases that match TRBD1. V lost 10 bases, J lost 4 bases, and 10 bases stayed unmatched. This CDR3 is built from 14 residues. Germline lookup yields CDR1 MNHGY and CDR2 SAAAGT. CDR3 in DNA: TGTGCCATCAGCGGGACAGGGAAATCCTATGGCTACACCTTC. It yields the protein CAISGTGKSYGYTF.

This clone occurred a few times. The genes are TRBV6-8 and TRBJ2-1; TRBD2 agrees at 9 bases. Per the germline V gene, CDR1 is MNHGY and CDR2 is SAAAGT. This CDR3 region has 15 residues. Trimming at V came to 7 bases and at J to 4 bases, leaving 8 bases not matched to a gene. The chain's CDR3 is CASTKQRGAYNEQFF. The DNA for the CDR3 is TGTGCCAGCACAAAACAGCGGGGGGCTTACAATGAGCAGTTCTTC.

This clone was observed a handful of times. V gene TRBV7-6 combines with J gene TRBJ1-6; D remains unclear. Germline V gives CDR1 SGHVS, CDR2 FNYEAQ. V shed 5 bases and J shed 0 bases, with 14 bases lying between them. This CDR3 has 17 amino acids. The CDR3 nucleotides are TGTGCCAGCAGCCCTTCGACGGTGAGCTCCTATAATTCACCCCTCCACTTT. Translated: CASSPSTVSSYNSPLHF. Combining the CDR3 with reference TRBV7-6 and TRBJ1-6 gives the whole variable domain GAGVSQSPRYKVTKRGQDVALRCDPISGHVSLYWYRQALGQGPEFLTYFNYEAQQDKSGLPNDRFSAERPEGSISTLTIQRTEQRDSAMYRCASSPSTVSSYNSPLHFGNGTRLTVT.